The 25 T cell receptor beta chains below come from one sample, sequenced in a study of control samples from healthy donors and cancer patients (dated by TCRdb to the early 2020s). The library was generated by the immunoSEQ multiplex PCR assay. In TCRdb, the immuneACCESS table is reduced to in-frame sequences with V and J assigned. These tables do not hold every clone; where another copy was compared, an unresolved V gene accounts for under half, and the others remain unexplained. This sample holds some 90,000 clones; approximately 91% were observed only once. The leading ten clones occupy 7.5% to 9% of the sample. Input material: blood. The source is a woman aged 60 to 75 in good health.

This chain uses TRBV15 with TRBJ2-3, with D possibly TRBD1 on 6 matching bases. CDR1 LNHNV and CDR2 YYDKDF come from the germline V gene (reference sequence). V lost 5 bases to trimming and J lost 7 bases, with 16 bases between them. The CDR3 spans 14 residues. CDR3 protein: CATSFPGAGNTQYF. In nucleotides, the CDR3 is TGTGCCACCAGCTTTCCAGGGGCTGGAAATACGCAGTATTTT.

This clone has only a few counts. The chain is built from TRBV11-2 and TRBJ1-4, with D hard to call. Germline CDR1 and CDR2: SGHAT and FQNNGV. The V and J ends lost 2 bases and 4 bases respectively, with 11 bases between them. CDR3 length equals 15 residues. CDR3 loop: CASSLTASVNEKLFF. The CDR3 DNA reads TGTGCCAGCAGCTTAACAGCCAGCGTTAATGAAAAACTGTTTTTT. Full variable domain (remainder filled in from reference TRBV11-2 and TRBJ1-4): EAGVAQSPRYKIIEKRQSVAFWCNPISGHATLYWYQQILGQGPKLLIQFQNNGVVDDSQLPKDRFSAERLKGVDSTLKIQPAKLEDSAVYLCASSLTASVNEKLFFGSGTQLSVL.

The chain couples TRBV12-3 or TRBV12-4 to TRBJ2-3, with D unclear. The CDR3 runs 12 residues. Between the trimmed V and J ends, which lost 1 base and 6 bases, there was a span of 5 bases. The CDR3 DNA reads as TGTGCCAGCAGTTTAGTGCGGGATACGCAGTATTTT. It is translated as CASSLVRDTQYF.

This sequence joins TRBV9 and TRBJ2-1, with 11 bases identical to TRBD2. The ends lost 3 bases at V and 4 bases at J; junction bases unmatched: 3. There are 15 residues in the CDR3. Per germline, CDR1 SGDLS and CDR2 YYNGEE. CDR3 sequence reads: CASSATSGTYNEQFF. DNA for the CDR3: TGTGCCAGCAGCGCGACTAGCGGGACATACAATGAGCAGTTCTTC.

This chain uses TRBV5-1 with TRBJ1-5, with TRBD1 identical over 7 bases. The V and J ends lost 0 bases and 4 bases, in that order; junction bases with no gene match: 7. CDR1 is SGHRS and CDR2 is YFSETQ in the germline V gene. This CDR3 comprises 16 residues. The CDR3, as DNA: TGCGCCAGCAGCTTGGGACAGGGCTCCCTAAATCAGCCCCAGCATTTT. It translates to CASSLGQGSLNQPQHF.

This clone was seen once. This chain uses TRBV7-2 with TRBJ2-5, with 7 bases lining up with TRBD2. Unmatched junction bases numbered 13, after V lost 5 bases and J lost 7 bases. The CDR3 runs to 15 residues. Germline V lookup: CDR1 SGHTA, CDR2 FQGNSA. Here the CDR3 DNA reads TGTGCCAGCAGCGCTGGACTAGTGAAGAGCGGGACCCAGTACTTC. This gives the protein CASSAGLVKSGTQYF.

In DNA, the CDR3 is TGTGCCAGCAGACTGGAGGGACTCGGGCGCTATGGCTACACCTTC. Translating it yields CASRLEGLGRYGYTF. The chain carries TRBV5-8 and TRBJ1-2, with a possible D match to TRBD1 (5 bases). The length of the CDR3 is 15 residues. Per germline, CDR1 SGHTS and CDR2 YDEGEE. V lost 5 bases to trimming and J lost 4 bases, with 18 bases between them.

This rearrangement joins TRBV11-3 to TRBJ1-2; D is unclear. V was pared by 5 bases and J by 4 bases, with 5 bases between. The germline V gene has CDR1 SGHNT and CDR2 YENEEA. CDR3 length equals 11 residues. For the CDR3, the DNA is TGTGCCAGCAGCGGTGGCTATGGCTACACCTTC. Translated, it gives CASSGGYGYTF.

This sequence joins TRBV6-6 and TRBJ2-3, with TRBD2 identical over 11 bases. J was trimmed by 3 bases and V by 6 bases; bases with no gene match: 5. The CDR3 totals 15 residues. Per germline, CDR1 MNHNY and CDR2 SVGAGI (reference sequence). Here the CDR3 reads CASRPSGGRTDTQYF. In DNA, the CDR3 is TGTGCCAGCAGACCTAGCGGGGGGCGAACAGATACGCAGTATTTT.

The sample holds a few counts of this clone. This chain joins TRBV7-9 and TRBJ2-7; the D is unclear. The germline V and J ends were trimmed by 4 bases and 2 bases, with 3 bases remaining between them. Germline CDR1 and CDR2: SEHNR and FQNEAQ (reference sequence). This CDR3 comprises 11 residues. For the CDR3, the DNA is TGTGCCAGCAGCTCGACCTACGAGCAGTACTTC. This translates into CASSSTYEQYF.

This clone was seen just once. The J gene is TRBJ1-2, the V gene TRBV15; D is uncertain. Trimming pared 5 bases from V and 2 bases from J, leaving 6 bases between. CDR3 length: 12 residues. Germline-derived CDR1 and CDR2 are LNHNV and YYDKDF (reference sequence). The CDR3 nucleotides are TGTGCCACCAGCCAGAGCAACTATGGCTACACCTTC. Its protein product is CATSQSNYGYTF.

The V and J genes are TRBV19 and TRBJ2-2, with 8 bases fitting TRBD2. This CDR3 is 16 amino acids long. V trimming: 3 bases; J trimming: 0 bases; junction bases outside the gene matches: 3. Germline values: CDR1 LNHDA, CDR2 SQIVND (reference sequence). The DNA for the CDR3 is TGTGCCAGTAGTATTCGGCGGGGGGCGAACACCGGGGAGCTGTTTTTT. Amino acid sequence: CASSIRRGANTGELFF. Looking up the rest from reference TRBV19 and TRBJ2-2 gives the full variable domain: DGGITQSPKYLFRKEGQNVTLSCEQNLNHDAMYWYRQDPGQGLRLIYYSQIVNDFQKGDIAEGYSVSREKKESFPLTVTSAQKNPTAFYLCASSIRRGANTGELFFGEGSRLTVL.

The chain is built from TRBV21-1 and TRBJ2-1; the D call TRBD1 from the table was never checked on the DNA. TRBV21-1 is described as a pseudogene. The CDR3 totals 17 residues. As DNA, the CDR3 is TGTGCCAGCAGCAAAGAACTGTGCCAAACTGGGGCCAATGAGCAGTTCTTC. Protein: CASSKELCQTGANEQFF.

This clone appeared a few times. This chain joins TRBV5-4 and TRBJ1-3; D unclear. V lost 4 bases to trimming and J lost 0 bases, with 2 bases between them. CDR3 length equals 12 residues. CDR1 SGHNT and CDR2 YYREEE come from the germline V gene (reference sequence). CDR3 nucleotides: TGTGCCAGCAGCGCCTCTGGAAACACCATATATTTT. Encoded protein: CASSASGNTIYF.

The chain employs TRBV5-4 and TRBJ2-7; the match to TRBD2 covers 10 bases. V lost 4 bases, J lost 3 bases, and 4 bases stayed unmatched. Germline assignment: CDR1 SGHNT and CDR2 YYREEE (reference sequence). This CDR3 region has 14 residues. CDR3 loop: CASSRTSGSYEQYF. In DNA, the CDR3 is TGTGCCAGCAGCCGGACTAGCGGAAGCTACGAGCAGTACTTC.

The J gene is TRBJ1-5, the V gene TRBV19; 8 nucleotides line up with TRBD1. Germline lookup yields CDR1 LNHDA and CDR2 SQIVND (reference sequence). The CDR3 has 13 amino acids. J was trimmed by 5 bases and V by 3 bases; bases with no gene match: 0. CDR3 bases: TGTGCCAGTAGTATGACAGGGGATCAGCCCCAGCATTTT. This codes for CASSMTGDQPQHF.

The J gene is TRBJ2-5, the V gene TRBV5-6; 8 positions agree with TRBD1. Per germline, CDR1 SGHDT and CDR2 YYEEEE. Trimming removed 3 bases from V and 1 base from J; junction bases left unmatched: 8. There are 16 residues in the CDR3. The CDR3 loop is CASSSLRTGLQETQYF. CDR3 DNA: TGTGCCAGCAGCTCCCTCCGGACAGGGCTCCAAGAGACCCAGTACTTC.

The chain has TRBV7-2 and TRBJ1-1; D unresolved. Germline V CDR1 and CDR2: SGHTA, FQGNSA. The CDR3 consists of 15 residues. V was trimmed by 1 base and J by 0 bases, leaving 9 bases between them. CDR3 region: CASSLVGQMNTEAFF. CDR3 DNA: TGTGCCAGCAGCTTAGTCGGCCAGATGAACACTGAAGCTTTCTTT.

The rearrangement links TRBV12-5 to TRBJ1-1; D is undetermined. V shed 0 bases and J shed 3 bases, with 14 bases lying between them. The CDR3 is 16 amino acids. From germline, CDR1 is LGHNT and CDR2 FRNRAP. CDR3 sequence reads: CASGLVGGSGHTEAFF. In DNA form, the CDR3 reads TGTGCTAGTGGTTTGGTAGGCGGGAGTGGTCACACTGAAGCTTTCTTT.

This clone was counted a single time. This rearrangement joins TRBV12-5 to TRBJ2-7; a possible D gene is TRBD2 (5 bases). The germline CDR1 and CDR2 sequences are LGHNT and FRNRAP. This CDR3 has 13 amino acids. V lost 4 bases and J lost 3, with 10 bases in between. This chain's CDR3 is CASGSGRDYEQYF. The DNA of the CDR3 is TGTGCTAGTGGTTCCGGACGGGACTACGAGCAGTACTTC.

The J gene is TRBJ1-2, the V gene TRBV19, with D unclear. V was clipped by 4 bases and J by 5 bases, with 5 bases between them. CDR3 length: 11 amino acids. Germline loops: CDR1 LNHDA, CDR2 SQIVND (reference sequence). The CDR3 loop reads CASSTTYGYTF. The DNA of the CDR3 is TGTGCCAGTAGTACAACTTATGGCTACACCTTC.

V usage is TRBV5-1 and J usage is TRBJ2-7; TRBD2 is a possible D gene (5 bases). CDR3 length equals 14 residues. V was trimmed by 2 bases and J by 0 bases, leaving 9 bases between them. Germline V gene sequence: CDR1 SGHRS, CDR2 YFSETQ. This chain's CDR3 is CASSFRGSSYEQYF. The CDR3 nucleotides are TGCGCCAGCAGCTTCCGGGGTAGCTCCTACGAGCAGTACTTC.

CDR3 nucleotide sequence: TGTGCCAGCTCACCCAGGGGAAGGGACTATGGCTACACCTTC. Protein: CASSPRGRDYGYTF. This chain links TRBV18 with TRBJ1-2, with D maybe TRBD1 (6 bases). CDR3 length: 14 residues. The germline V and J ends were trimmed by 3 bases and 3 bases, with 11 bases remaining between them. Per the germline V gene, CDR1 is KGHSH and CDR2 is LQKENI.

This clone was found a few times. The V and J genes are TRBV28 and TRBJ2-6, with 9 bases aligning to TRBD1. Trimming took 3 bases from V and 4 from J; bases not matched to a gene: 4. Germline CDR1 reads MDHEN; CDR2 reads SYDVKM. CDR3 length: 16 amino acids. As DNA, the CDR3 is TGTGCCAGCAGTTTGGACAGGGGAACCGGGGCCAACGTCCTGACTTTC. It is translated as CASSLDRGTGANVLTF.

This clone was picked up one time. The V and J genes are TRBV27 and TRBJ1-4, with D hard to call. The CDR3 has 16 amino acids. V gave up 5 bases and J gave up 8 bases, with 21 bases separating them. Germline CDR1 and CDR2: MNHEY and SMNVEV (reference sequence). CDR3 loop: CASSPHASFRREKLFF. CDR3 DNA sequence: TGTGCCAGCAGTCCCCACGCTAGCTTCAGACGCGAAAAACTGTTTTTT.